Sequencing of this T cell receptor beta chain was carried out in a study of cytomegalovirus exposure and HLA in healthy donors. Whole-study findings and limits: Analysis was carried out at a later point, and it linked a missense DCLRE1C variant to TCR beta V- and J-gene trimming.

A word on this clone: The antigen is undetermined.

The CDR3 length is 18 residues. CDR1 and CDR2 from the germline V gene are SEHNR and FQNEAQ (reference sequence). With 1 base removed from V and 5 bases from J, the gap between germline ends came to 21 bases. PCR primers comprised 60 Vbeta and 13 Jbeta primers. Sequencing used immunoSEQ multiplex PCR; TCRdb keeps in-frame clones, though not all of them. The table records about 120,000 clones, around three quarters of them present only once. The TCR was taken from a woman aged 50 to 65 in good health and CMV-seronegative. The chain links TRBV7-9 to TRBJ2-4; weak D call: TRBD2 (6 bases). The sample was PBMCs. CDR3 amino acids: CASSLVYPASSDENIQYF. DNA of the CDR3: TGTGCCAGCAGCTTAGTTTACCCCGCTTCTAGCGACGAAAACATTCAGTACTTC.